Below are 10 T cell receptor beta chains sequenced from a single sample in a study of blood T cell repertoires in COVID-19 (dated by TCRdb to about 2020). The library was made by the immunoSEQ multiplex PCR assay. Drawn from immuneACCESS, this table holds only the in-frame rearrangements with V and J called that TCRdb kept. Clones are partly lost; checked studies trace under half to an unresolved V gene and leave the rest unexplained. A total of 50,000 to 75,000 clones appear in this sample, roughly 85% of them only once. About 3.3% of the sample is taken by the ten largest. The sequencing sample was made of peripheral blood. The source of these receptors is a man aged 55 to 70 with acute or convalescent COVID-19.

The CDR3 spells CASSLFGDQPQHF. CDR3 DNA: TGTGCCAGCAGCTTATTCGGGGATCAGCCCCAGCATTTT. V is TRBV7-3 and J is TRBJ1-5; D is unclear. CDR1 is SGHTA, CDR2 FQGTGA, per germline. The CDR3 length is 13 residues. Trimming stripped 2 bases from V and 5 bases from J, with 7 bases between.

The CDR3 region is CASSLDIAEGQDYGYTF. CDR3 DNA: TGTGCCAGCAGCTTAGATATCGCCGAGGGACAGGACTATGGCTACACCTTC. The chain is built from TRBV7-2 and TRBJ1-2, with 8 nucleotides matching TRBD1. Germline V gene data show CDR1 as SGHTA and CDR2 as FQGNSA. Losses at the gene ends were 1 base for V and 3 bases for J; bases not matched to a gene: 10. This CDR3 spans 17 amino acids.

CDR3 sequence reads: CASTYGHVGGYTF. In DNA form, the CDR3 reads TGTGCCAGTACCTACGGACATGTCGGTGGCTACACCTTC. The chain uses TRBV19 and TRBJ1-2; the D gene is possibly TRBD1 (5 bases). V dropped 7 bases and J dropped 7 bases, with 16 bases sitting between them. CDR1 LNHDA and CDR2 SQIVND come from the germline V gene (reference sequence). The CDR3 has 13 amino acids.

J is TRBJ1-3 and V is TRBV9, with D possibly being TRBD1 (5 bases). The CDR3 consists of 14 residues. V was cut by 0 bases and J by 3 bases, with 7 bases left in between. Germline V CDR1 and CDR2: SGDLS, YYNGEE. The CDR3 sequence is CASSVDRFGNTIYF. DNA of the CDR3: TGTGCCAGCAGCGTAGACAGGTTTGGAAACACCATATATTTT.

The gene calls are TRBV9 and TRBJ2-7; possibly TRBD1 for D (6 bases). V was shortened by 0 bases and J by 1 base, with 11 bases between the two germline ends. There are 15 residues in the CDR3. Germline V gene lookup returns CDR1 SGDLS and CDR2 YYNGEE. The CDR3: CASSVDGRGSYEQYF. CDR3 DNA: TGTGCCAGCAGCGTAGACGGCAGGGGATCCTACGAGCAGTACTTC.

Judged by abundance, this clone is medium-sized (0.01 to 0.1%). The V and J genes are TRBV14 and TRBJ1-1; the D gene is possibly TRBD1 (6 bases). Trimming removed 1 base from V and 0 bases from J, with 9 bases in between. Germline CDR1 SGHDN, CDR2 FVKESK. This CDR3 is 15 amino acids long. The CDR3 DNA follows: TGTGCCAGCAGCCAAGCAGGGGCCTTGAACACTGAAGCTTTCTTT. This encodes CASSQAGALNTEAFF.

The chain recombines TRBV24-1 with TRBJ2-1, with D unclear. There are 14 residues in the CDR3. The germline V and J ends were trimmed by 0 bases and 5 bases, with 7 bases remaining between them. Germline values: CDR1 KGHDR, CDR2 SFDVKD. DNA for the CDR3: TGTGCCACCAGTGATTTGCTGCAGGACAATGAGCAGTTCTTC. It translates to CATSDLLQDNEQFF.

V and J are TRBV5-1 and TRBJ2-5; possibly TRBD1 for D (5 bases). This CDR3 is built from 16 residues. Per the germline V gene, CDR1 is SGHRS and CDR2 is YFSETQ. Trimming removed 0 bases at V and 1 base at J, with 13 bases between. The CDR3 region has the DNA TGCGCCAGCAGCTTGGATGGCAGGGCTTCCCAAGAGACCCAGTACTTC. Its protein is CASSLDGRASQETQYF.

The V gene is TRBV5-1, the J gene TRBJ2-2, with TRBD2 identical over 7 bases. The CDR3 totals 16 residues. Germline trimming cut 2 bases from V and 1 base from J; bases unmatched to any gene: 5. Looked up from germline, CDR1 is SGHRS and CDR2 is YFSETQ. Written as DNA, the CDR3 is TGCGCCAGCAGCTTTCCAGCGGGGCAGAACACCGGGGAGCTGTTTTTT. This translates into CASSFPAGQNTGELFF.

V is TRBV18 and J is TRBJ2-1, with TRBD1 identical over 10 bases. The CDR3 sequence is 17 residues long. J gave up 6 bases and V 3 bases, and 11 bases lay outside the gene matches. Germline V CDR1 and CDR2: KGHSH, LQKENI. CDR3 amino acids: CASSPAIPGQGFNEQFF. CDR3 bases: TGTGCCAGCTCACCTGCTATTCCGGGACAGGGGTTCAATGAGCAGTTCTTC.